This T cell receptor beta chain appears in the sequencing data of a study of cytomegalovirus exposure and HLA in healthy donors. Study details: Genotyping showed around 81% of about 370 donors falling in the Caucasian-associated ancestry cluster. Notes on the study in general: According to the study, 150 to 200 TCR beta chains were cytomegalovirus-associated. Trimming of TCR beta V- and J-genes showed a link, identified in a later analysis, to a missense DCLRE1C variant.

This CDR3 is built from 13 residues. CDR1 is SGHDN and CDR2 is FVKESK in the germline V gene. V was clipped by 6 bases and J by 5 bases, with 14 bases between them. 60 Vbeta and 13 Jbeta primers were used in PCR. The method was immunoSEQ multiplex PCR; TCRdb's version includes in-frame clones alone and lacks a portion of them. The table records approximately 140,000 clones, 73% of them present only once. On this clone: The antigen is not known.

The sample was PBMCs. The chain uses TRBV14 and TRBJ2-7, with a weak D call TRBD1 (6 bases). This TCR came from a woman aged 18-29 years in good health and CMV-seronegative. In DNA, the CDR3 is TGTGCCAGCAGTTTCCTCCGGGACAACGAGCAGTACTTC. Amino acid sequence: CASSFLRDNEQYF.